Each of the 21 T cell receptor beta chains below was sequenced from the same sample in a study of T-cell memory formation after mild COVID-19. Via MiXCR, TCRdb re-called the 5' RACE reads, giving one row per CDR3 protein. This table has approximately 480,000 distinct CDR3 sequences, 18% appearing once. Sample: PBMCs or a T cell subset sorted from them (not recorded which). All receptors come from an adult woman who had mild COVID-19 (a few samples of this study predate the infection). Cell type and time point are not known.

CDR3 DNA sequence: TGTGCCAGCAGCAAAGGGCAGGACAGGGGGCTCACCGGGGAGCTGTTTTTT. It specifies CASSKGQDRGLTGELFF. The chain carries TRBV21-1 and TRBJ2-2; the table's D call of TRBD1 was not tested on the DNA. TRBV21-1 is a known pseudogene. This CDR3 has 17 residues.

This clonotype was seen a few times. This chain connects TRBV25-1 to TRBJ2-1, with 12 bases matching TRBD1. Germline trimming cut 5 bases from V and 6 bases from J; bases unmatched to any gene: 5. CDR1 is MGHDK, CDR2 SYGVNS, per germline. The CDR3 totals 15 residues. For the CDR3, the DNA is TGTGCCAGCAGTCGTCCGGGACAGGGGGCCAATGAGCAGTTCTTC. This encodes CASSRPGQGANEQFF. The entire variable domain, with the rest obtained from reference TRBV25-1 and TRBJ2-1, is as follows: EADIYQTPRYLVIGTGKKITLECSQTMGHDKMYWYQQDPGMELHLIHYSYGVNSTEKGDLSSESTVSRIRTEHFPLTLESARPSHTSQYLCASSRPGQGANEQFFGPGTRLTVL.

The V call is TRBV5-1, the J call TRBJ2-5; TRBD2 matches at 11 bases. The germline gives CDR1 SGHRS, CDR2 YFSETQ. The V gene end was trimmed by 1 base and the J gene end by 5 bases; junction bases not matched to a gene: 7. This CDR3 spans 16 amino acids. The DNA of the CDR3 is TGCGCCAGCAGCTTGTTACTAGCGGGGGAAGGTGAGACCCAGTACTTC. Translation: CASSLLLAGEGETQYF.

This clonotype has more than one count but fewer than ten. This chain joins TRBV14 and TRBJ2-1; 8 bases are shared with TRBD2. The CDR3 is 17 amino acids. CDR1 and CDR2 from the germline V gene are SGHDN and FVKESK. V shed 4 bases, J shed 0 bases, and the junction held 8 bases outside the gene matches. For the CDR3, the DNA is TGTGCCAGCAGCCCGTATAGCGGGGCCTACTCCTACAATGAGCAGTTCTTC. Translating it yields CASSPYSGAYSYNEQFF. Looking up the rest from reference TRBV14 and TRBJ2-1 gives the full variable domain: EAGVTQFPSHSVIEKGQTVTLRCDPISGHDNLYWYRRVMGKEIKFLLHFVKESKQDESGMPNNRFLAERTGGTYSTLKVQPAELEDSGVYFCASSPYSGAYSYNEQFFGPGTRLTVL.

The chain uses TRBV29-1 and TRBJ1-1; D may be TRBD1 (5 bases). This CDR3 is built from 13 residues. V dropped 4 bases and J dropped 1 base, with 10 bases sitting between them. The germline V gene encodes CDR1 SQVTM and CDR2 ANQGSEA. CDR3 coding DNA: TGCAGCGTTGGAGGCGGGGGGAACACTGAAGCTTTCTTT. Protein product: CSVGGGGNTEAFF.

The table lists this clonotype with a few counts. The rearrangement links TRBV7-2 to TRBJ2-3; 7 nucleotides align to TRBD2. V was clipped by 5 bases and J by 1 base; unmatched bases: 6. The germline CDR1 and CDR2 sequences are SGHTA and FQGNSA. This CDR3 region has 15 residues. As DNA, the CDR3 is TGTGCCAGCAGCGTTGGGACTACGGGCACAGATACGCAGTATTTT. Translation gives CASSVGTTGTDTQYF.

This clonotype was seen more than once but under ten times. The rearrangement uses TRBV5-1 and TRBJ2-1; D is ambiguous. Trimming shortened V by 3 bases and J by 0 bases, and 13 bases separated the two germline ends. This CDR3 has 16 amino acids. Germline values: CDR1 SGHRS, CDR2 YFSETQ. CDR3 region: CASSSPTANSYNEQFF. As DNA, the CDR3 is TGCGCCAGCAGCTCCCCGACGGCCAACTCCTACAATGAGCAGTTCTTC. Full variable domain (remainder filled in from reference TRBV5-1 and TRBJ2-1): KAGVTQTPRYLIKTRGQQVTLSCSPISGHRSVSWYQQTPGQGLQFLFEYFSETQRNKGNFPGRFSGRQFSNSRSEMNVSTLELGDSALYLCASSSPTANSYNEQFFGPGTRLTVL.

The table lists this clonotype with a few counts. The chain couples TRBV6-5 to TRBJ2-7; 10 bases map to TRBD1. The CDR3 runs to 14 residues. Germline CDR1 and CDR2: MNHEY and SVGAGI. Losses at the gene ends were 5 bases for V and 1 base for J; bases not matched to a gene: 2. This chain's CDR3 is CASSRDRGSYEQYF. CDR3 bases: TGTGCCAGCAGTCGGGACAGGGGTTCCTACGAGCAGTACTTC.

This clonotype was recorded only once. This chain joins TRBV7-8 and TRBJ2-1; tentative D call: TRBD2 (5 bases). Trimming stripped 5 bases from V and 8 bases from J, with 19 bases between. This CDR3 spans 15 amino acids. CDR1 is SGHVS, CDR2 FQNEAQ, per germline. In nucleotides, the CDR3 is TGTGCCAGCAGCGAGAGGGCTACCGGGGTCCATGAGCAGTTCTTC. Translating it yields CASSERATGVHEQFF. Filled out from reference TRBV7-8 and TRBJ2-1, the complete variable domain reads GAGVSQSPRYKVAKRGQDVALRCDPISGHVSLFWYQQALGQGPEFLTYFQNEAQLDKSGLPSDRFFAERPEGSVSTLKIQRTQQEDSAVYLCASSERATGVHEQFFGPGTRLTVL.

The chain combines TRBV6-2 or TRBV6-3 with TRBJ2-2; 8 nucleotides match TRBD1. The CDR3 is made up of 16 amino acids. With V trimmed by 2 bases and J by 0 bases, 2 bases remained unmatched. Germline CDR1 and CDR2: MNHEY and SVGEGT. CDR3 amino acids: CASSYPTGANTGELFF. Here the CDR3 DNA reads TGTGCCAGCAGTTACCCGACAGGGGCGAACACCGGGGAGCTGTTTTTT.

This clonotype was recorded a few times. This chain connects TRBV7-9 to TRBJ2-5; D not resolved. The CDR3 covers 12 residues. Germline assignment: CDR1 SEHNR and CDR2 FQNEAQ (reference sequence). Trimming took off 6 bases at V and 5 bases at J, with 10 bases between the two ends. The CDR3 sequence is CASRPGGETQYF. The DNA for the CDR3 is TGTGCCAGCAGGCCTGGTGGGGAGACCCAGTACTTC. Full variable domain (outside the CDR3, taken from reference TRBV7-9 and TRBJ2-5): DTGVSQNPRHKITKRGQNVTFRCDPISEHNRLYWYRQTLGQGPEFLTYFQNEAQLEKSRLLSDRFSAERPKGSFSTLEIQRTEQGDSAMYLCASRPGGETQYFGPGTRLLVL.

This rearrangement joins TRBV6-1 to TRBJ1-1; 7 bases are shared with TRBD1. Trimming took 3 bases from V and 2 from J; bases not matched to a gene: 15. The CDR3 extends over 18 amino acids. Germline V gives CDR1 MNHNS, CDR2 SASEGT. The CDR3 spells CASSDGAQNRGRNTEAFF. The DNA for the CDR3 is TGTGCCAGCAGTGACGGTGCCCAGAACAGGGGAAGAAACACTGAAGCTTTCTTT.

The V and J genes are TRBV7-6 and TRBJ1-1; D uncertain. The length of the CDR3 is 13 residues. The V and J ends lost 5 bases and 5 bases respectively, with 12 bases between them. CDR1 is SGHVS and CDR2 is FNYEAQ in the germline V gene. The CDR3 bases are TGTGCCAGCAGCCGCGGGGTAGGGACTGAAGCTTTCTTT. This sequence encodes CASSRGVGTEAFF.

This clonotype was counted many times. The chain recombines TRBV7-9 with TRBJ2-2; 8 bases line up with TRBD2. V lost 1 base to trimming and J lost 1 base; unmatched junction nucleotides: 5. The CDR3 extends over 17 amino acids. CDR1 and CDR2 from the germline V gene are SEHNR and FQNEAQ (reference sequence). In DNA, the CDR3 is TGTGCCAGCAGCTTAGGACTGCTAGCGGGGAACACCGGGGAGCTGTTTTTT. This encodes CASSLGLLAGNTGELFF.

This clonotype was seen just once. J is TRBJ1-2 and V is TRBV16; 7 bases line up with TRBD1. Germline-derived CDR1 and CDR2 are KGHSY and FQNENV. This CDR3 contains 13 residues. V shed 3 bases, J shed 8 bases, and the junction held 6 bases outside the gene matches. The CDR3 DNA is TGTGCCAGCAGCCAGACAGGGTTCAACGGCTACACCTTC. Protein product: CASSQTGFNGYTF.

A few counts support this clonotype. This chain links TRBV24-1 with TRBJ2-1; 16 bases line up with TRBD2. The germline CDR1 and CDR2 sequences are KGHDR and SFDVKD. The CDR3 consists of 18 residues. The V gene end was trimmed by 2 bases and the J gene end by 6 bases; junction bases not matched to a gene: 6. CDR3 amino acids: CATSDSPGTSGRVNEQFF. The CDR3 DNA reads TGTGCCACCAGTGATTCTCCTGGGACTAGCGGGAGGGTCAATGAGCAGTTCTTC.

This clonotype was observed a handful of times. The gene calls are TRBV3-1 and TRBJ2-7; 10 nucleotides match TRBD2. The CDR3 is made up of 14 amino acids. The germline CDR1 and CDR2 sequences are LGHDT and YNNKEL (reference sequence). Trimming cost V 6 bases and J 3 bases; bases outside gene matches: 5. The CDR3 region is CASSRTSGNYEQYF. CDR3 nucleotides: TGTGCCAGCAGTCGGACTAGCGGTAACTACGAGCAGTACTTC.

Only a few counts were recorded for this clonotype. V usage is TRBV29-1 and J usage is TRBJ2-5; D is perhaps TRBD1 (5 bases). Germline CDR1 reads SQVTM; CDR2 reads ANQGSEA. Trimming stripped 0 bases from V and 5 bases from J, with 10 bases between. The length of the CDR3 is 13 residues. CDR3 residues: CSVEDQGWETQYF. The CDR3 bases are TGCAGCGTTGAAGATCAGGGATGGGAGACCCAGTACTTC.

This clonotype was found a few times. V gene TRBV6-6 combines with J gene TRBJ1-4, with D perhaps matching TRBD1 (6 bases). Trimming stripped 4 bases from V and 8 bases from J, with 8 bases between. In germline, CDR1 is MNHNY, CDR2 SVGAGI (reference sequence). The CDR3 is made up of 12 amino acids. CDR3: CASSWGGEKLFF. Here the CDR3 DNA reads TGTGCCAGCAGTTGGGGGGGCGAAAAACTGTTTTTT.

This CDR3 is CSAPSGSSYNEQFF. The CDR3 DNA reads TGCAGTGCCCCAAGCGGGAGCTCCTACAATGAGCAGTTCTTC. The V and J genes are TRBV20-1 and TRBJ2-1; 8 nucleotides match TRBD2. The length of the CDR3 is 14 residues. Unmatched junction bases numbered 4, after V lost 6 bases and J lost 0 bases. Germline V gives CDR1 DFQATT, CDR2 SNEGSKA (reference sequence).

The chain couples TRBV29-1 to TRBJ1-3, with unresolved D. The CDR3 sequence is 12 residues long. Germline values: CDR1 SQVTM, CDR2 ANQGSEA. The CDR3 DNA is TGCGGCGGGAGACTCTCTGGAAACACCATATATTTT. Protein: CGGRLSGNTIYF.